The clone carrying this T cell receptor beta chain has a count of ten or more. Antigen unknown. This sample was taken from a study of Graves' ophthalmopathy and Graves' hyperthyroidism. From RNA, the CDR3 regions of TCR beta chains were amplified and sequenced. HTBI primers were employed in first-round RT-PCR, then a second-round multiplex PCR followed. MiXCR, run by TCRdb on the multiplex PCR reads, gives a single entry per CDR3 protein. Of hundreds of thousands of distinct CDR3 sequences in the sample, under 50% are singletons; the top ten hold around 3.3%. Whole-study results and caveats: Most clonotypes expanded in thyroid above 0.001 frequency were present in blood too.

The sequence came from an adult man with Graves' ophthalmopathy. The source material was peripheral blood.

This CDR3 reads CASSPPRENTEAFF. The CDR3 coding sequence is TGTGCCAGCAGCCCCCCGCGGGAGAACACTGAAGCTTTCTTT. The V gene is TRBV7-9, the J gene TRBJ1-1, with D unresolved. Germline V gene data show CDR1 as SEHNR and CDR2 as FQNEAQ (reference sequence). V was shortened by 5 bases and J by 1 base, with 11 bases between the two germline ends. CDR3 length equals 14 residues.